This is a list of T cell receptor beta chains from one sample in a study of shared clonotypes between healthy human individuals. The table came from immunoSEQ multiplex PCR; TCRdb's copy has only in-frame clones and leaves some out. The profile shows about 1 million clones, about 80% of them singletons. Sequencing input: memory CD4+ T cells sorted from blood. The receptors stem from a man younger than 35 in good health. Both conserved end residues are part of each CDR3. D genes are given only for firm matches. Size values are once, few and many counts, or a class for expanded clones, and some rows have none.

CDR3 DNA	CDR3 protein	D gene	clone size	V gene	J gene
TGTGCCAGCAGCCCCCGGGCGGAGGGCCTCTCCTACGAGCAGTACTTC	CASSPRAEGLSYEQYF	-	-	TRBV5-7	TRBJ2-7
TGCGCCAGCAGCCGGACGTCGGGACGTGAGCAGTTCTTC	CASSRTSGREQFF	-	-	TRBV4-1	TRBJ2-1
TGTGCCAGCAGTGAAACCCGATCAACTAATGAAAAACTGTTTTTT	CASSETRSTNEKLFF	-	-	TRBV25-1	TRBJ1-4
TGTGCCAGCAGCCTGCAACAGAACACTGAAGCTTTCTTT	CASSLQQNTEAFF	-	-	TRBV6-5	TRBJ1-1
TGTGCCAGCAGTAAGGGACTGGGAAAAAACATTCAGTACTTC	CASSKGLGKNIQYF	-	-	TRBV6-5	TRBJ2-4
TGTGCCAGCAGCTTAGGGCGGGGATCCTACGAGCAGTACTTC	CASSLGRGSYEQYF	-	-	TRBV7-2	TRBJ2-7
TGCAGCGTCGTAATACAGGGGACTGAAGCTTTTTTT	CSVVIQGTEAFF	TRBD1	-	TRBV29-1	TRBJ1-1
TGCGCCAGCAGCCAAGAGAGCCCCCAAGAGACCCAGTACTTC	CASSQESPQETQYF	-	-	TRBV4-1	TRBJ2-5
TGTGCCTGGAGGAACGAGCAGTACTTC	CAWRNEQYF	-	-	TRBV30	TRBJ2-7
TGTGCCAGCAGCTTCGAGGCAGTAACTGAAGCTTTCTTT	CASSFEAVTEAFF	-	-	TRBV7-2	TRBJ1-1
TGTGCCAGCAGTTCAGACTATTCACGGCAGCCCCAGCATTTT	CASSSDYSRQPQHF	-	-	TRBV6-5	TRBJ1-5
TGTGCCAGCAGTTACGGGGAAATGAATTCACCCCTCCACTTT	CASSYGEMNSPLHF	-	-	TRBV6-6	TRBJ1-6
TGTGCCAGCAGTGAAGCGCAAGGTAGCCCTTTGGGTTCACCCCTCCACTTT	CASSEAQGSPLGSPLHF	-	-	TRBV2	TRBJ1-6
TGTGCCACCAGCAGAGGCCTGGCGGGGTATAGCAATCAGCCCCAGCATTTT	CATSRGLAGYSNQPQHF	-	-	TRBV15	TRBJ1-5
TGTGCCAGCAGCATTGGGGGGATTAGCAATCAGCCCCAGCATTTT	CASSIGGISNQPQHF	-	-	TRBV5-6	TRBJ1-5
TGTGCTAGTGGTTTGGTAACAGGACCCTTTTATAGCAATCAGCCCCAGCATTTT	CASGLVTGPFYSNQPQHF	-	many	TRBV12-5	TRBJ1-5
TGTGCCAGCAGTAAGACCTGGAACACTGAAGCTTTCTTT	CASSKTWNTEAFF	-	-	TRBV6-6	TRBJ1-1
TGTGCCAGCAGTTACCCAAATTCACCCCTCCACTTT	CASSYPNSPLHF	-	-	TRBV25-1	TRBJ1-6
TGTGCCAGCAGCTTAACCTTGGACGGGACTAGCGGTTTCGATGAGCAGTTCTTC	CASSLTLDGTSGFDEQFF	TRBD2	-	TRBV7-3	TRBJ2-1
TGCGCCAGCAGCCAAGATCAAACTAGCGGGGGGCGCACAGATACGCAGTATTTT	CASSQDQTSGGRTDTQYF	TRBD2	-	TRBV4-1	TRBJ2-3